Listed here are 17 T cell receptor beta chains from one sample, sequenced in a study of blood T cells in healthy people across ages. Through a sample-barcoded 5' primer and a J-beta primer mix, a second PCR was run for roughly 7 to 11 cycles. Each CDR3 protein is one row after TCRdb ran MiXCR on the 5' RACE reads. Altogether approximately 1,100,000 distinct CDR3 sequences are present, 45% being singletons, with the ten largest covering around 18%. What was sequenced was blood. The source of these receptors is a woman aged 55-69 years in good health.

CDR3 sequence reads: CSVRAWTTSTDTQYF. The CDR3 DNA reads as TGCAGTGTCCGGGCCTGGACTACTAGCACAGATACGCAGTATTTT. The V call is TRBV20-1, the J call TRBJ2-3, with D perhaps TRBD2 (6 bases). This CDR3 is 15 amino acids long. Trimming pared 7 bases from V and 0 bases from J, leaving 17 bases between. CDR1 and CDR2 from the germline V gene are DFQATT and SNEGSKA (reference sequence).

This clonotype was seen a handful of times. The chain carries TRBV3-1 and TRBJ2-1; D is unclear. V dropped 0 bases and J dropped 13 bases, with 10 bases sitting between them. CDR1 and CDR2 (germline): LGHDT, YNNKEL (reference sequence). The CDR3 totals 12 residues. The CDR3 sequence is CASSQEQSSQFF. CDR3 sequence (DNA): TGTGCCAGCAGCCAAGAACAGTCGTCCCAGTTCTTC.

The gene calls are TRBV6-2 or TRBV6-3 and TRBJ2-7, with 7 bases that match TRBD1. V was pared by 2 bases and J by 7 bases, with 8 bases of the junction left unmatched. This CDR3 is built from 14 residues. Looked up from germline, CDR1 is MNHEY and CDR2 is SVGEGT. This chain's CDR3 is CASSYGQDKREQYF. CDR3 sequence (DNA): TGTGCCAGCAGTTACGGACAGGACAAGAGGGAGCAGTACTTC.

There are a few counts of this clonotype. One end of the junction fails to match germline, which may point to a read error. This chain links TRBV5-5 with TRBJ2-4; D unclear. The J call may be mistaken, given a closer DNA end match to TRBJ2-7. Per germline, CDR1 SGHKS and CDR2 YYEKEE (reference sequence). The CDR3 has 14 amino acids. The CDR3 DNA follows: TGTGCCAGCAGCTTGGTTTCCACCTCCAACGAGCAGTACTTC. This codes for CASSLVSTSNEQYF.

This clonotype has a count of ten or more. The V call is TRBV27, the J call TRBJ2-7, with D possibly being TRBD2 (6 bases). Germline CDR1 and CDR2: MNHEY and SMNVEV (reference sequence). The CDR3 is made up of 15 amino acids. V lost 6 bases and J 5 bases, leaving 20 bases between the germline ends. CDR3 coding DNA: TGTGCCAGCAGCCTTTCCCGGGAGTTCGTCCACGAGCAGTACTTC. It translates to CASSLSREFVHEQYF.

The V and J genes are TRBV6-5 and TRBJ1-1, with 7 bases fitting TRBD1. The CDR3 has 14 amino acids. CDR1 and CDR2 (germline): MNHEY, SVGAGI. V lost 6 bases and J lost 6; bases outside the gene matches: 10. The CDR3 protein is CASRKGGAGAEAFF. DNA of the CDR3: TGTGCCAGCAGGAAAGGGGGCGCGGGCGCTGAAGCTTTCTTT.

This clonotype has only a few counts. The CDR3, as DNA: TGTGCCAGCAGCCCGGGGGGCAACCACGAGCAGTACTTC. It translates to CASSPGGNHEQYF. The J gene is TRBJ2-7, the V gene TRBV6-1, with D possibly being TRBD2 (7 bases). Germline CDR1 reads MNHNS; CDR2 reads SASEGT. V was shortened by 6 bases and J by 5 bases, with 14 bases between the two germline ends. The CDR3 runs 13 residues.

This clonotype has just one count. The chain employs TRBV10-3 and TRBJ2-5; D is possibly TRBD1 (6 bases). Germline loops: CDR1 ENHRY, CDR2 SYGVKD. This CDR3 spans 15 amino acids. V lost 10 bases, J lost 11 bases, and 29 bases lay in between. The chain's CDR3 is CATRGTARSTNEQYF. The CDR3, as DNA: TGTGCCACCAGGGGTACAGCAAGATCAACCAATGAGCAGTACTTC.

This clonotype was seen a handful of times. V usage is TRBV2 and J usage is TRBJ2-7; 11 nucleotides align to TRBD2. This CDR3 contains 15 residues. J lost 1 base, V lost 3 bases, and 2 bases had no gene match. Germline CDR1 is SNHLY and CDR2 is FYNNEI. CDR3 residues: CASSETSGKSYEQYF. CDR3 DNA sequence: TGTGCCAGCAGTGAGACTAGCGGGAAATCCTACGAGCAGTACTTC.

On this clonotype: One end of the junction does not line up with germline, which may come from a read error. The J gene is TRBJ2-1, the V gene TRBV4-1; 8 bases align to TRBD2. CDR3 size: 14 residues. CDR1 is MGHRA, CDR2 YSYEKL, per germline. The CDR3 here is CAGSPRTSLDEQFF. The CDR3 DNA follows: TGCGCCGGCAGCCCCCGGACTAGCTTGGATGAGCAGTTCTTC.

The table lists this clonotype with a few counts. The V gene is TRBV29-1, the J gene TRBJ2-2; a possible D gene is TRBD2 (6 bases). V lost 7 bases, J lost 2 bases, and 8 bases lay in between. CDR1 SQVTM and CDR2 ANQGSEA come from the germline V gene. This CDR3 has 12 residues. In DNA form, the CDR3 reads TGCAGCGCGGGGGACAACACCGGGGAGCTGTTTTTT. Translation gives CSAGDNTGELFF.

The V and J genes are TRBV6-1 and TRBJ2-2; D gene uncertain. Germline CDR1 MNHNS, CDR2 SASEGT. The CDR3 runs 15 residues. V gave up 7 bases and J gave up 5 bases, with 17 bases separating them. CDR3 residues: CASTKQLMNTGELFF. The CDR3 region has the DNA TGTGCCAGCACCAAGCAGCTTATGAATACCGGGGAGCTGTTTTTT.

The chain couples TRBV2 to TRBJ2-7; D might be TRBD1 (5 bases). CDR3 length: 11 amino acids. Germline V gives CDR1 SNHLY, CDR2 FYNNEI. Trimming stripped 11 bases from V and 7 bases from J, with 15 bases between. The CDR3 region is CAWLLDREQYF. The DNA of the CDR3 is TGTGCCTGGCTCCTTGACAGAGAGCAGTACTTC.

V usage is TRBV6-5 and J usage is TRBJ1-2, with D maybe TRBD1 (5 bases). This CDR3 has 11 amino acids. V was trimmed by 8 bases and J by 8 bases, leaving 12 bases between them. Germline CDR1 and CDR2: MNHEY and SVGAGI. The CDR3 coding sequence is TGTGCCAGCGCACAGGAAGGGGGCTACACCTTC. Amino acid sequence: CASAQEGGYTF.

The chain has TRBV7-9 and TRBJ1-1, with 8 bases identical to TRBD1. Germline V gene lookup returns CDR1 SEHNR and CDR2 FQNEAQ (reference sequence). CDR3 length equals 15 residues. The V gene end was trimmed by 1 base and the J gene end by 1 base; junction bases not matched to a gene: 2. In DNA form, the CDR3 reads TGTGCCAGCAGCTTAGGACAGGGGCCGAACACTGAAGCTTTCTTT. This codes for CASSLGQGPNTEAFF.

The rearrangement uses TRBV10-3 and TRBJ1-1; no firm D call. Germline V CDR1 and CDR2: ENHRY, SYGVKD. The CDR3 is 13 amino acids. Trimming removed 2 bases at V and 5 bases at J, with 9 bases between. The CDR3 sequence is CAISEHGGTEAFF. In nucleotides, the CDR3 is TGTGCCATCAGTGAGCATGGTGGGACTGAAGCTTTCTTT.

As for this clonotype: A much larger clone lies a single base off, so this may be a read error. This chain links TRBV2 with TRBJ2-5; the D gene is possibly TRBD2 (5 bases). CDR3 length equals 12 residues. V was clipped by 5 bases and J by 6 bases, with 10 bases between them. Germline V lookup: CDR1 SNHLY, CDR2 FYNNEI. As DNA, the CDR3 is TGTGCCAGCAGTCTACTAGTGAAGACCCAGTACTTC. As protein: CASSLLVKTQYF.